The text below deals with one T cell receptor (beta chain). This entry belongs to a study of blood T cell repertoires in COVID-19. Study background: Sites in the United States, Italy and Spain provided acute and convalescent COVID-19 samples. Sources were T cells, B-cell-depleted T cells, or PBMCs; the material itself was cDNA or gDNA.

From germline, CDR1 is KGHSH and CDR2 LQKENI. Trimming removed 3 bases from V and 2 bases from J; junction bases left unmatched: 7. This CDR3 is 16 amino acids long. In the original processing: Using reference gene primer amplification, nucleated cell counts were estimated. Data came from immunoSEQ multiplex PCR; TCRdb stores just in-frame clones and leaves some out. V, J and clone size are taken as reported in that table, and D and trimming were inferred from the DNA itself. The table lists roughly 120,000 clones, about 90% of them singletons. Specimen: peripheral blood. The TCR comes from a human donor in a cohort sampled during active COVID-19. V and J are TRBV18 and TRBJ2-7; 10 bases match TRBD2. CDR3 nucleotides: TGTGCCAGCTCACCGGGAGGACTAGCGGCCACCTACGAGCAGTACTTC. This codes for CASSPGGLAATYEQYF. The full variable domain, in which reference TRBV18 and TRBJ2-7 provide the parts outside the CDR3, is NAGVMQNPRHLVRRRGQEARLRCSPMKGHSHVYWYRQLPEEGLKFMVYLQKENIIDESGMPKERFSAEFPKEGPSILRIQQVVRGDSAAYFCASSPGGLAATYEQYFGPGTRLTVT.